The next 9 T cell receptor beta chains were all read from a single sample in a study of T cell changes during pregnancy in multiple sclerosis (dated by TCRdb to between 2018 and 2021). The receptor library was made with the immunoSEQ multiplex PCR assay. TCRdb obtained this table from immuneACCESS and retained in-frame rearrangements with V and J assigned. These tables miss some clones; where compared with another copy, unresolved V genes account for less than half of the shortfall, and the remainder is unexplained. The sample table shows fewer than 90,000 clones, and approximately 92% are seen once. The ten largest account for roughly 1% of the sample. Source: peripheral blood, taken in the first trimester of pregnancy. Receptors originate from a female donor with multiple sclerosis, enrolled in a pregnancy study.

The V gene is TRBV6-1, the J gene TRBJ2-2; 9 bases line up with TRBD2. The CDR3 extends over 13 amino acids. CDR1 and CDR2 from the germline V gene are MNHNS and SASEGT. With 6 bases clipped from V and 4 bases from J, the junction kept 0 bases outside the gene matches. DNA of the CDR3: TGTGCCAGCAGGACTAGCGGCACCGGGGAGCTGTTTTTT. Translation: CASRTSGTGELFF.

The chain has TRBV7-9 and TRBJ2-5, with 12 positions matching TRBD2. V lost 4 bases and J lost 1; bases outside the gene matches: 4. Germline V gene data show CDR1 as SEHNR and CDR2 as FQNEAQ (reference sequence). This CDR3 region has 16 residues. The CDR3 DNA follows: TGTGCCAGCAGCTCGGGACTAGCGGGCGGCCAAGAGACCCAGTACTTC. This sequence encodes CASSSGLAGGQETQYF. Full variable domain (missing parts from reference TRBV7-9 and TRBJ2-5): DTGVSQNPRHKITKRGQNVTFRCDPISEHNRLYWYRQTLGQGPEFLTYFQNEAQLEKSRLLSDRFSAERPKGSFSTLEIQRTEQGDSAMYLCASSSGLAGGQETQYFGPGTRLLVL.

The V and J genes are TRBV10-3 and TRBJ1-2; 7 bases line up with TRBD1. This CDR3 is built from 17 residues. Germline trimming cut 6 bases from V and 3 bases from J; bases unmatched to any gene: 16. Germline V gives CDR1 ENHRY, CDR2 SYGVKD. The CDR3 nucleotides are TGTGCCATCAGAGACAAGGGGGCGATCAAAGACTACTATGGCTACACCTTC. As protein: CAIRDKGAIKDYYGYTF.

The V gene is TRBV29-1, the J gene TRBJ2-2; unclear D gene. V gave up 2 bases and J gave up 1 base, with 5 bases separating them. Germline lookup yields CDR1 SQVTM and CDR2 ANQGSEA. The CDR3 totals 13 residues. CDR3 sequence (DNA): TGCAGCGTTGAAAAACAGAACACCGGGGAGCTGTTTTTT. Its translation: CSVEKQNTGELFF.

J is TRBJ2-1 and V is TRBV27; TRBD1 aligns across 8 bases. This CDR3 has 20 residues. The germline V gene encodes CDR1 MNHEY and CDR2 SMNVEV (reference sequence). Trimming removed 10 bases from V and 4 bases from J; junction bases left unmatched: 27. The CDR3 region has the DNA TGTGCCACCACAGCGCTATGGCAGGGGGCTCAGCGAGGGCTGTACAATGAGCAGTTCTTC. This encodes CATTALWQGAQRGLYNEQFF.

The CDR3, as DNA: TGTGCCAGCAGGGAGGCAGGCGTCTATGGCTACACCTTC. It encodes CASREAGVYGYTF. The V gene is TRBV28, the J gene TRBJ1-2, with D unresolved. The CDR3 is 13 amino acids. Germline lookup yields CDR1 MDHEN and CDR2 SYDVKM. V dropped 6 bases and J dropped 4 bases, with 12 bases sitting between them.

The J gene is TRBJ1-5, the V gene TRBV5-8; D perhaps matches TRBD1 (5 bases). From germline, CDR1 is SGHTS and CDR2 YDEGEE. The V gene lost 2 bases and the J gene lost 5 bases, with 11 bases spanning the gap. This CDR3 spans 14 amino acids. CDR3 bases: TGTGCCAGCAGCTTCGGGGGATACGATCAGCCCCAGCATTTT. Translating gives CASSFGGYDQPQHF.

This rearrangement joins TRBV7-5 to TRBJ2-5; the D call TRBD1 from the table was never checked on the DNA. TRBV7-5 is termed a pseudogene. There are 18 residues in the CDR3. CDR3 in DNA: TGTGTCAGAAGCTTACGGAGACCGGACAGGGGCGACCAAGAGACCCAGTACTTC. Residues: CVRSLRRPDRGDQETQYF.

This chain connects TRBV28 to TRBJ1-2; no definite D call. V was trimmed by 6 bases and J by 2 bases, leaving 10 bases between them. Germline V gives CDR1 MDHEN, CDR2 SYDVKM. CDR3 length: 13 amino acids. The CDR3: CASSQQTNYGYTF. The DNA for the CDR3 is TGTGCCAGCAGCCAGCAGACAAACTATGGCTACACCTTC.